What follows describes a single T cell receptor (beta chain). This sample was included in a study of blood T cell repertoires in COVID-19. Assay: immunoSEQ multiplex PCR; the TCRdb copy retains only in-frame clones and omits some. This repertoire shows about 210,000 clones, approximately 82% found once; its top ten account for approximately 10%. With 0 bases clipped from V and 2 bases from J, the junction kept 2 bases outside the gene matches. In germline, CDR1 is MNHEY, CDR2 SVGAGI. This CDR3 is built from 16 residues. Sequencing was done on a sample of peripheral blood. This receptor was identified in a man aged 50 to 60 with active or convalescent COVID-19. The chain recombines TRBV6-5 with TRBJ2-1; 9 bases agree with TRBD1. The CDR3 DNA reads as TGTGCCAGCAGTTACTCGAGACAGGGGGCCTACAATGAGCAGTTCTTC. The encoded protein is CASSYSRQGAYNEQFF.